This T cell receptor beta chain was profiled in a study of blood T cell repertoires in COVID-19. This clone occurred a few times. The data were produced by immunoSEQ multiplex PCR, yet TCRdb's version contains in-frame clones alone and is incomplete. This table has about 310,000 clones, 75% to 90% appearing once. CDR1 and CDR2 from the germline V gene are SGHAT and FQNNGV. V lost 3 bases, J lost 11 bases, and 16 bases stayed unmatched. The CDR3 loop spans 16 amino acids. This receptor was obtained from a man in his sixties who had recovered from COVID-19. The V call is TRBV11-2, the J call TRBJ2-3; TRBD2 matches 8 bases. Sequenced: PBMCs or T cells enriched from blood (not recorded which). CDR3 amino acids: CASSFLILAPGGGQYF. CDR3 in DNA: TGTGCCAGCAGCTTTCTAATACTAGCACCCGGGGGGGGGCAGTATTTT.